Presented here are 11 T cell receptor beta chains from one specimen sequenced in a study of T cells in Graves' hyperthyroidism and ophthalmopathy (dated by TCRdb to between 2017 and 2020). The method was multiplex PCR. The sequencing machine was an Illumina HiSeq 2000. TCR beta CDR3 regions were amplified from RNA transcripts. The first round of RT-PCR for the TCR CDR3 was performed with the HTBI primer set and the Qiagen OneStep RT-PCR kit. TCRdb itself trimmed the public reads at Q25 with fastp, ran MiXCR and retained productive beta chains. Records with the same CDR3 protein are collapsed into one entry carrying the most frequent genes and DNA. The sample includes approximately 620,000 distinct CDR3 sequences, with around 16% observed a single time. The top ten clones comprise around 3.5% of the sample. Specimen: blood. These receptors all come from a woman in her forties with Graves' ophthalmopathy.

This clonotype occurred many times. The rearrangement uses TRBV5-1 and TRBJ2-7; D unclear. The germline CDR1 and CDR2 sequences are SGHRS and YFSETQ. Trimming left V 0 bases short and J 5 bases short, with 3 bases between. The CDR3 totals 11 residues. CDR3 DNA sequence: TGCGCCAGCAGCTTGGGGAACGAGCAGTACTTC. This gives the protein CASSLGNEQYF.

There are many counts of this clonotype. The chain recombines TRBV10-1 with TRBJ2-7; 8 nucleotides line up with TRBD1. The V segment lost 4 bases and the J segment 3 bases; nucleotides outside the gene matches: 8. Germline V CDR1 and CDR2: WNHNN, SYGVQD (reference sequence). CDR3 length: 15 amino acids. CDR3 protein: CASSAGQARDYEQYF. The CDR3 DNA reads as TGCGCCAGCAGTGCGGGACAGGCCCGGGACTACGAGCAGTACTTC.

This clonotype was detected many times. Here the CDR3 DNA reads TGTGCCAGCAGTTCGACCGGGACAGGGGGGCAGTCACCCCTCCACTTT. Its translation: CASSSTGTGGQSPLHF. The rearrangement joins TRBV12-3 or TRBV12-4 to TRBJ1-6; 11 bases are a match to TRBD1. Germline trimming cut 4 bases from V and 10 bases from J; bases unmatched to any gene: 9. This CDR3 comprises 16 residues.

This clonotype was seen repeatedly, ten times or more. V usage is TRBV11-2 and J usage is TRBJ2-1; the D gene could be TRBD1 or TRBD2 (5 bases each). CDR1 SGHAT and CDR2 FQNNGV come from the germline V gene. Trimming took 3 bases from V and 0 from J, leaving 24 bases between them. CDR3 size: 20 residues. CDR3 amino acids: CASSFSTRFRDVSSYNEQFF. The CDR3 DNA is TGTGCCAGCAGCTTCTCCACTAGATTCCGGGACGTAAGCTCCTACAATGAGCAGTTCTTC.

The genes are TRBV15 and TRBJ1-1, with TRBD1 matching over 10 bases. The CDR3 is 15 residues long. V was clipped by 5 bases and J by 2 bases; unmatched bases: 5. Germline CDR1 reads LNHNV; CDR2 reads YYDKDF (reference sequence). The CDR3 DNA reads TGTGCCACCAGCTCCCGGGACAGGGGTAACACTGAAGCTTTCTTT. Translating gives CATSSRDRGNTEAFF.

In its sample, this clonotype was seen many times. The chain carries TRBV30 and TRBJ2-1, with D tentatively TRBD2 (6 bases). This CDR3 has 12 residues. V shed 8 bases and J shed 8 bases, with 16 bases lying between them. In germline, CDR1 is GTSNPN, CDR2 SVGIG (reference sequence). CDR3 in amino acids: CATLGGVDEQFF. DNA for the CDR3: TGTGCCACCCTGGGAGGAGTGGATGAGCAGTTCTTC.

The chain combines TRBV20-1 with TRBJ2-4, with TRBD1 matching 9 bases. CDR1 and CDR2 from the germline V gene are DFQATT and SNEGSKA (reference sequence). The CDR3 spans 15 residues. V was clipped by 3 bases and J by 8 bases; unmatched bases: 11. Here the CDR3 DNA reads TGCAGTGCTAGTACAACAGGGGGCCAATGGGACATTCAGTACTTC. It yields the protein CSASTTGGQWDIQYF.

Details on this clonotype: This may stem from a read error, because a much larger clone lies one nucleotide away. The chain uses TRBV12-3 or TRBV12-4 and TRBJ2-2; 11 nucleotides line up with TRBD1. CDR3 length: 16 residues. The J segment lost 3 bases and the V segment lost 9 bases, leaving 9 bases of the junction unmatched. CDR3 loop: CASRAPGQGDTGELFF. The CDR3 region has the DNA TGTGCCAGTAGAGCCCCGGGACAGGGGGACACCGGGGAGCTGTTTTTT.

This clonotype has at least ten counts. This chain links TRBV3-1 with TRBJ1-6, with D unresolved. The V gene lost 1 base and the J gene lost 5 bases, with 3 bases spanning the gap. The CDR3 covers 13 residues. Per the germline V gene, CDR1 is LGHDT and CDR2 is YNNKEL (reference sequence). The CDR3 spells CASSQADNSPLHF. The DNA of the CDR3 is TGTGCCAGCAGCCAAGCAGATAATTCACCCCTCCACTTT.

The rearrangement links TRBV7-9 to TRBJ2-1; D might be TRBD2 (5 bases). This CDR3 spans 15 amino acids. CDR1 SEHNR and CDR2 FQNEAQ come from the germline V gene (reference sequence). Trimming left V 1 base short and J 10 bases short, with 17 bases between. The CDR3 coding sequence is TGTGCCAGCAGCTTAGAGAGGCTCAGAGAGGGCGAGCAGTTCTTC. Amino acids: CASSLERLREGEQFF.

This clonotype was counted at least ten times. This chain links TRBV4-1 with TRBJ2-5, with D unresolved. Germline CDR1 reads MGHRA; CDR2 reads YSYEKL. The V end was cut by 1 base, the J end by 9 bases, with 18 bases between. This CDR3 is 15 amino acids long. For the CDR3, the DNA is TGCGCCAGCAGCCAAGCATCCGGCACCCAACCGGCCCAGTACTTC. It specifies CASSQASGTQPAQYF.